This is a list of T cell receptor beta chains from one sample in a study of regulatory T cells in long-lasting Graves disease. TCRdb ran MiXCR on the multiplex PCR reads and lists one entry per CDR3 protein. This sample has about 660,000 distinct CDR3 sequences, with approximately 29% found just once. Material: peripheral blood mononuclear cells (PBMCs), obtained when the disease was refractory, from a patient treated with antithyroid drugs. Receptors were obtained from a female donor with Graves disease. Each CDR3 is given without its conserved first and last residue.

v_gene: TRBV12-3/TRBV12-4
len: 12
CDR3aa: ASSTGTWPYEQY

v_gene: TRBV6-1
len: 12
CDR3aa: ASRGAGRPNEAF

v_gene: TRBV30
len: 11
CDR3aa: AWSLVTNSPLH

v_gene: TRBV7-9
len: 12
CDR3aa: ASSSPGLSYEQY

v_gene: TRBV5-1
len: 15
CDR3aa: ASSLDLDRRLNYGYT

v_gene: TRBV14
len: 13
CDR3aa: ASSQDRSGGEKLF

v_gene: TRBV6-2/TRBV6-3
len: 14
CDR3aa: ASSFIQDFSNQPQH

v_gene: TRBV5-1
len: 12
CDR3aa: ASSSEQGLSEAF

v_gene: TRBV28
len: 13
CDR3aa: ASSWTGTGSEKLF

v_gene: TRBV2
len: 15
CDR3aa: ASSDYPAGQVGETQY

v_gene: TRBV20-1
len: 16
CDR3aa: SARDRGLAGVSKNIQY

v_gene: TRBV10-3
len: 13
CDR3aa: AIQTGNDYNSPLH

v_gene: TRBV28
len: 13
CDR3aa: TSSLTGVKREKLF

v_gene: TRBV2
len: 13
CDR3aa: ASSEATATGTEAF

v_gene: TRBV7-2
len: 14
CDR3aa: ASSLFSTSMNTEAF

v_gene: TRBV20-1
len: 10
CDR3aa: SVSGSKYEQY

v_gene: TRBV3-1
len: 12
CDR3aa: ASSPVVDGNTIY

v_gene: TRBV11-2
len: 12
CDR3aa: ASSPPLKPVEAF

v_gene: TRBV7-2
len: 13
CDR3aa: ASSSDGRPGETQY

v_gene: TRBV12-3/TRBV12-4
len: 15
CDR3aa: ASTGLAGGPGTGELF

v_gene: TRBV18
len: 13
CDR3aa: ASSPAQQGGSPLH

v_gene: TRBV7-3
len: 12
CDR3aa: ASSLTGGKETQY

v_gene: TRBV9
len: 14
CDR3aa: ASSVLLGSEGEKLF

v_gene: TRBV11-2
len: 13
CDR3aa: ASSFTPGQVSGYT

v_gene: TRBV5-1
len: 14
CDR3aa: ASSFSERDRQETQY

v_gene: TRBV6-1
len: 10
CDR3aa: ASRQGPEPQH

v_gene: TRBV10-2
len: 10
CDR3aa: ASRRNWGKLF

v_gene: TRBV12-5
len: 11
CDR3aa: ASGWGQDYEQY

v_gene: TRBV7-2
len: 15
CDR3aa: ASSPGGRGSTGNTIY

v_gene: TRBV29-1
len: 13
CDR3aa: SVEGVRGPNTEAF

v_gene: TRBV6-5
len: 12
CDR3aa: ASSYSGGITEAF

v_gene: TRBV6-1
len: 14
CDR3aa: ASEIAPGAVDQPQH

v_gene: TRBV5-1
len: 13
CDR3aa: ASSLGLSGRTEAF

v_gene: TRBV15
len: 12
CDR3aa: VTSSVNREYEQY

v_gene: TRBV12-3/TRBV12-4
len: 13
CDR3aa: ASSPGTGTNEKLF

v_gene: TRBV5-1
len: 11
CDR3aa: ASSTQGNTEAF

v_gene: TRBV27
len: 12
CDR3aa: ASSRGLRNQPQH

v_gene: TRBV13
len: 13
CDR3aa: ASSLGRGGSYEQY

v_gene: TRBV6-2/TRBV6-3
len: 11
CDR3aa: ASRPSSYNEQF

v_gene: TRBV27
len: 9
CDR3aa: ASQGADKLF

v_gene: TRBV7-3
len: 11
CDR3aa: ASSTRTGLGYT

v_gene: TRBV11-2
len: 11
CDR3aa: ASSFDRNLEAF

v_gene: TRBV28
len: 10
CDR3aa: ASSMSTDTQY

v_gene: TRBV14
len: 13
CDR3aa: ASSQGFSGANVLT

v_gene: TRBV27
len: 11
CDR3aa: ASSLTSRAEAF

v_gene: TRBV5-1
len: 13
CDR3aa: ASSLGGRVTDTQY

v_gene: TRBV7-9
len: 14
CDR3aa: ASSLSGSPIYNEQF

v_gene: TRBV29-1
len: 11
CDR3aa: SVHRDAVTEAF

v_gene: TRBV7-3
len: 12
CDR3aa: ASSLEVDTGELF

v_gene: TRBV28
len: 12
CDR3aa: ASSQQGATTEAF

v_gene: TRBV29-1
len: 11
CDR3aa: SVEPRGETGYT

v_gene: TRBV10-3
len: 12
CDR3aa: AISERRGQSEQY